This entry is about one T cell receptor (beta chain). This specimen comes from a study of blood T cell repertoires in COVID-19. Study context: PBMCs, B-cell-depleted T cells, or T cells were the source of the cDNA or gDNA that made up the material.

The CDR3 is 14 amino acids. Trimming pared 11 bases from V and 0 bases from J, leaving 14 bases between. Germline CDR1 is MNHEY and CDR2 is SVGAGI. In the original analysis: Nucleated cell counts were estimated from reference gene primer amplification. Measured with immunoSEQ multiplex PCR; TCRdb has only the in-frame clones, and not every one. Clone size and V and J calls were adopted from that table, with D and trimming inferred from the DNA. Of about 200,000 clones listed, about nine tenths are singletons. The TCR comes from a man aged 45-65 years with acute or convalescent COVID-19. The specimen sequenced was peripheral blood. This rearrangement joins TRBV6-5 to TRBJ1-3; weak D call: TRBD1 (6 bases). The CDR3 DNA reads TGTGCCGGCGGGCAGGGGAGCTCTGGAAACACCATATATTTT. This translates into CAGGQGSSGNTIYF.